The 10 T cell receptor beta chains below come from one sample, sequenced in a study of blood T cell repertoires in COVID-19. This table comes from immunoSEQ multiplex PCR, and its TCRdb copy is limited to in-frame clones, with some not included. The sample shows about 130,000 clones, about 79% of them seen only once. Sequenced sample: peripheral blood. All receptors come from an elderly woman with acute or convalescent COVID-19.

The gene calls are TRBV18 and TRBJ2-3, with 13 nucleotides matching TRBD2. J gave up 4 bases and V 0 bases, and 1 base lay outside the gene matches. CDR1 and CDR2 (germline): KGHSH, LQKENI. There are 16 residues in the CDR3. For the CDR3, the DNA is TGTGCCAGCTCACCACCGGGACTAGCGGGACCAGATACGCAGTATTTT. The encoded protein is CASSPPGLAGPDTQYF.

This clone appeared a single time. The J gene is TRBJ2-1, the V gene TRBV18; 9 nucleotides match TRBD2. The CDR3 contains 15 residues. In germline, CDR1 is KGHSH, CDR2 LQKENI. The V segment lost 1 base and the J segment 10 bases; nucleotides outside the gene matches: 8. CDR3: CASSPRGGASEEQFF. The CDR3 coding sequence is TGTGCCAGCTCACCACGCGGGGGGGCGTCAGAGGAGCAGTTCTTC.

This clone has just a few counts. This chain joins TRBV7-2 and TRBJ1-4; 7 positions agree with TRBD1. CDR3 size: 17 residues. Trimming removed 5 bases from V and 8 bases from J; junction bases left unmatched: 17. Per the germline V gene, CDR1 is SGHTA and CDR2 is FQGNSA. CDR3 in amino acids: CASSPAVWFRGEEKLFF. The CDR3 DNA reads TGTGCCAGCAGCCCCGCTGTATGGTTCAGGGGGGAGGAAAAACTGTTTTTT.

The chain links TRBV28 to TRBJ1-4; TRBD1 matches at 7 bases. The CDR3 totals 14 residues. Germline assignment: CDR1 MDHEN and CDR2 SYDVKM. Losses at the gene ends were 5 bases for V and 8 bases for J; bases not matched to a gene: 8. CDR3 residues: CASSPPGQREKLFF. CDR3 nucleotides: TGTGCCAGCAGTCCACCGGGACAGCGAGAAAAACTGTTTTTT.

V gene TRBV5-5 combines with J gene TRBJ1-2; TRBD1 matches at 7 bases. The CDR3 length is 15 residues. The J segment lost 5 bases and the V segment lost 1 base, leaving 8 bases of the junction unmatched. Germline loops: CDR1 SGHKS, CDR2 YYEKEE (reference sequence). The CDR3 loop reads CASSLTEGARYGYTF. The CDR3 bases are TGTGCCAGCAGCTTGACCGAGGGGGCGCGGTATGGCTACACCTTC. The whole variable domain, filled in from reference TRBV5-5 and TRBJ1-2, reads DAGVTQSPTHLIKTRGQQVTLRCSPISGHKSVSWYQQVLGQGPQFIFQYYEKEERGRGNFPDRFSARQFPNYSSELNVNALLLGDSALYLCASSLTEGARYGYTFGSGTRLTVV.

The genes are TRBV7-8 and TRBJ1-1; D unresolved. Looked up from germline, CDR1 is SGHVS and CDR2 is FQNEAQ. V was trimmed by 0 bases and J by 1 base, leaving 3 bases between them. The CDR3 loop spans 13 amino acids. The CDR3 DNA reads as TGTGCCAGCAGCTTAGCGGCGAACACTGAAGCTTTCTTT. It codes for CASSLAANTEAFF.

The chain employs TRBV18 and TRBJ2-2; D remains unclear. Deletions cut 3 bases from V and 4 bases from J, with 3 bases between. There are 12 residues in the CDR3. Germline V lookup: CDR1 KGHSH, CDR2 LQKENI. CDR3 amino acids: CASSPITGELFF. In DNA, the CDR3 is TGTGCCAGCTCACCCATCACCGGGGAGCTGTTTTTT.

This sequence joins TRBV18 and TRBJ1-1, with D unresolved. Germline V CDR1 and CDR2: KGHSH, LQKENI. The CDR3 runs 15 residues. V was pared by 6 bases and J by 1 base, with 15 bases between. CDR3 residues: CASSRGDDRNTEAFF. CDR3 coding DNA: TGTGCCAGCTCCCGCGGAGATGACCGGAACACTGAAGCTTTCTTT.

The rearrangement links TRBV9 to TRBJ1-2, with D possibly TRBD1 on 6 matching bases. Germline V CDR1 and CDR2: SGDLS, YYNGEE. V lost 0 bases and J lost 4, with 13 bases in between. The CDR3 sequence is 15 residues long. The CDR3 nucleotides are TGTGCCAGCAGCGTAGGAGGACAGACTGCCTATGGCTACACCTTC. Amino acids: CASSVGGQTAYGYTF.

The chain combines TRBV30 with TRBJ1-2, with a weak D call TRBD1 (5 bases). The CDR3 is 11 amino acids. Trimming cost V 4 bases and J 2 bases, with 5 bases left between them. Germline CDR1 and CDR2: GTSNPN and SVGIG (reference sequence). CDR3 DNA: TGTGCCTGGAAGGGGAACTATGGCTACACCTTC. This sequence encodes CAWKGNYGYTF.